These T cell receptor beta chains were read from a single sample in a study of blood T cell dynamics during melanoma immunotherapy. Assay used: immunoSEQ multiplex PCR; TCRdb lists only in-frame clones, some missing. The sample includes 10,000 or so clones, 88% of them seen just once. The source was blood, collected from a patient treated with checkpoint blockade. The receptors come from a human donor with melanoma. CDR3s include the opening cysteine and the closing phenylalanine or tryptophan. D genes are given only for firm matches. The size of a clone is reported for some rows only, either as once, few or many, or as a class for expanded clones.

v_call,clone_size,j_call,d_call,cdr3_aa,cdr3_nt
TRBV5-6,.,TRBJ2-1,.,CASSLRGSGYNEQFF,TGTGCCAGCAGCTTACGAGGATCGGGGTACAATGAGCAGTTCTTC
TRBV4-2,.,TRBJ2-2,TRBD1,CASSLGTANTGELFF,TGTGCCAGCAGCCTCGGGACAGCGAACACCGGGGAGCTGTTTTTT
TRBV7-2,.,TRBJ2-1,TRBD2,CASSIAGTRGYNEQFF,TGTGCCAGCAGCATAGCCGGGACTAGGGGCTACAATGAGCAGTTCTTC
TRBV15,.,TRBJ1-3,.,CATSRGSGNTIYF,TGTGCCACCAGCAGAGGGAGCGGAAACACCATATATTTT
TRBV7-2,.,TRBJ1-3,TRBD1,CASSPRTGGSGNTIYF,TGTGCCAGCAGCCCTAGGACAGGGGGCTCTGGAAACACCATATATTTT
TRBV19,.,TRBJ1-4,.,CASSYSGKNEKLFF,TGTGCCAGTAGTTATAGCGGGAAGAATGAAAAACTGTTTTTT
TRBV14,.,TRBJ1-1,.,CASGRGRDTEAFF,TGTGCCAGCGGCCGGGGTAGGGACACTGAAGCTTTCTTT
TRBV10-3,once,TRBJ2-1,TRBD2,CAISGTTSGGPYNEQFF,TGTGCCATCAGTGGTACGACTAGCGGGGGGCCCTACAATGAGCAGTTCTTC
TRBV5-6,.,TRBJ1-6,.,CASSLKPLRDYNSPLHF,TGTGCCAGCAGCCTGAAGCCCCTTCGCGACTATAATTCACCCCTCCACTTT
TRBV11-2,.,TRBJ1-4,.,CASSSVMGGEEKLFF,TGTGCCAGCAGCTCTGTCATGGGGGGGGAAGAAAAACTGTTTTTT
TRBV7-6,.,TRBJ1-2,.,CASSVTANYGYTF,TGTGCCAGCAGCGTGACAGCGAACTATGGCTACACCTTC
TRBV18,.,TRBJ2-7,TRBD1,CASSLIGQGDEQYF,TGTGCCAGCTCACTCATCGGACAGGGTGACGAGCAGTACTTC
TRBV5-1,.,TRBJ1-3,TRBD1,CASSPQGSGNTIYF,TGCGCCAGCAGCCCACAGGGGTCTGGAAACACCATATATTTT
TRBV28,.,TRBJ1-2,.,CASSLGGRYGYTF,TGTGCCAGCAGTTTGGGAGGGCGCTATGGCTACACCTTC
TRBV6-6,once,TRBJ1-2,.,CASYKGEANYGYTF,TGTGCCAGTTATAAGGGAGAAGCTAACTATGGCTACACCTTC
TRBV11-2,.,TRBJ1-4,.,CASSLEDGIGKLFF,TGTGCCAGCAGCTTAGAAGATGGGATAGGAAAACTGTTTTTT
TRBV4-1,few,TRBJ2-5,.,CASSRPDGYQETQYF,TGCGCCAGCAGCCGGCCGGACGGCTACCAAGAGACCCAGTACTTC
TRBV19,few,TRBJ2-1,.,CASSTIRGDEQFF,TGTGCCAGTAGTACGATCAGGGGCGATGAGCAGTTCTTC
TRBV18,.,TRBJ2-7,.,CASSPGVEQYF,TGTGCCAGCTCACCAGGGGTAGAGCAGTACTTC
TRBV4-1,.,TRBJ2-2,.,CASSTRKRSNTGELFF,TGCGCCAGCAGCACGAGGAAGCGGTCGAACACCGGGGAGCTGTTTTTT
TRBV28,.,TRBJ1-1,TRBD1,CASSDGRGPRTAEAFF,TGTGCCAGCAGCGATGGTAGGGGGCCCCGGACCGCTGAAGCTTTCTTT
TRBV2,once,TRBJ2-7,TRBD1,CASSGDRGSYEQYF,TGTGCCAGCAGCGGCGACAGGGGCTCCTACGAGCAGTACTTC
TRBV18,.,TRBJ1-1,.,CASSPFGMNTEAFF,TGTGCCAGCTCACCATTTGGGATGAACACTGAAGCTTTCTTT
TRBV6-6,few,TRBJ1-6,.,CASSYSQAAYSPLHF,TGTGCCAGCAGTTACAGCCAGGCCGCCTATTCACCCCTCCACTTT
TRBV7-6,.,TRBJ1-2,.,CASSSDRYGYTF,TGTGCCAGCAGCTCCGACCGCTATGGCTACACCTTC
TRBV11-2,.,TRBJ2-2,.,CASSLAAGAGELFF,TGTGCCAGCAGCTTAGCCGCCGGGGCCGGGGAGCTGTTTTTT